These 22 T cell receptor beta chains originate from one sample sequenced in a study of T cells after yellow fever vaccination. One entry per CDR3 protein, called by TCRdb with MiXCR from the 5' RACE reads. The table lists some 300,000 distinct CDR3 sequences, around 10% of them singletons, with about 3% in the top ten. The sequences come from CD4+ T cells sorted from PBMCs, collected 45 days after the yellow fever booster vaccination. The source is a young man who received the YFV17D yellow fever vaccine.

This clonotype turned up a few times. The CDR3 here is CASSRTGWQPQHF. CDR3 nucleotides: TGTGCCAGCTCTCGGACAGGGTGGCAGCCCCAGCATTTT. V and J are TRBV2 and TRBJ1-5; 8 bases fit TRBD1. The CDR3 extends over 13 amino acids. Germline V gene data show CDR1 as SNHLY and CDR2 as FYNNEI. V shed 8 bases and J 7 bases; nucleotides not matched to a gene: 7.

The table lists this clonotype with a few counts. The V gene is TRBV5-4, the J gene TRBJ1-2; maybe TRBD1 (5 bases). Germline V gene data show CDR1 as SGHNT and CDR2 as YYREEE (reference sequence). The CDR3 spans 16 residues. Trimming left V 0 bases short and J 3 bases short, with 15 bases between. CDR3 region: CASSLALGREDYGYTF. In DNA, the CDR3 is TGTGCCAGCAGCTTGGCCTTGGGGCGCGAGGACTATGGCTACACCTTC.

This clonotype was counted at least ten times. CDR3 loop: CASSLEAGYEQYV. CDR3 coding DNA: TGTGCCAGCAGTTTAGAAGCGGGCTACGAGCAGTACGTC. The chain joins TRBV12-3 or TRBV12-4 to TRBJ2-7; possibly TRBD2 for D (6 bases). Trimming took 1 base from V and 3 from J, leaving 7 bases between them. The CDR3 loop spans 13 amino acids.

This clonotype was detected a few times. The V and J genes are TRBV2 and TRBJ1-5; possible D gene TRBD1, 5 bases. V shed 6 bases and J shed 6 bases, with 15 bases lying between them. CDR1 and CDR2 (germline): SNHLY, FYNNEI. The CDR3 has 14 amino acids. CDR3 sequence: CASRFPGLGQPQHF. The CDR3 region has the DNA TGTGCCAGCAGGTTTCCAGGGTTGGGTCAGCCCCAGCATTTT. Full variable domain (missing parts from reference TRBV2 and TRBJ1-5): EPEVTQTPSHQVTQMGQEVILRCVPISNHLYFYWYRQILGQKVEFLVSFYNNEISEKSEIFDDQFSVERPDGSNFTLKIRSTKLEDSAMYFCASRFPGLGQPQHFGDGTRLSIL.

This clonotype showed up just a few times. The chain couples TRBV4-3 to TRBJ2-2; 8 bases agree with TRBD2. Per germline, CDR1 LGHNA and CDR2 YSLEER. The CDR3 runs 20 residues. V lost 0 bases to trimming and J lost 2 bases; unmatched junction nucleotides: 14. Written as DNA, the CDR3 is TGCGCCAGCAGCCAAGAAGCAGTCGGGGTAGCGGGGTATAACACCGGGGAGCTGTTTTTT. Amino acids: CASSQEAVGVAGYNTGELFF.

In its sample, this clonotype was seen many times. The CDR3 region is CASMETYEQYV. In DNA, the CDR3 is TGTGCCAGCATGGAGACCTACGAGCAGTACGTC. This sequence joins TRBV4-2 and TRBJ2-7; D is undetermined. Per germline, CDR1 LGHNA and CDR2 YNFKEQ. V dropped 7 bases and J dropped 2 bases, with 6 bases sitting between them. The CDR3 spans 11 residues.

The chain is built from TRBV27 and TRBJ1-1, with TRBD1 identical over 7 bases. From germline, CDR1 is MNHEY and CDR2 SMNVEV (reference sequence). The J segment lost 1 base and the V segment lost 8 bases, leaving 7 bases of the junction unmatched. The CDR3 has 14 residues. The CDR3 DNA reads TGTGCCAGCGGGCCGGACAGGAGGAACACTGAAGCTTTCTTT. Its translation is CASGPDRRNTEAFF.

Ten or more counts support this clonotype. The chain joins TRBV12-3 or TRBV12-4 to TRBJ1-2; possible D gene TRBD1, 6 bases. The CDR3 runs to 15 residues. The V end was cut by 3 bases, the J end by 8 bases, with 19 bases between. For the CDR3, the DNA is TGTGCCAGCAGTTTCTCAGGAGGGGGGCGGACCGGCTACACCTTC. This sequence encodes CASSFSGGGRTGYTF.

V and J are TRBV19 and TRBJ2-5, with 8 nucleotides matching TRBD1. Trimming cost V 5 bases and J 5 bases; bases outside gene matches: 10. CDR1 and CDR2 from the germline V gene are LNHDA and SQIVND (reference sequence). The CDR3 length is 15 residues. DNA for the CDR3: TGTGCCAGTAGTGCCCCGACAGGGGCGGGGGAGACCCAGTACTTC. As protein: CASSAPTGAGETQYF.

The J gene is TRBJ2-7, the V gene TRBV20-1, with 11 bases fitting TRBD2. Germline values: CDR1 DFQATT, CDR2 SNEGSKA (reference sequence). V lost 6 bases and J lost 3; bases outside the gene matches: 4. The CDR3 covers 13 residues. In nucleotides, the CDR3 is TGCAGTGCCGGGACTAGCGGACTCTACGAGCAGTACTTC. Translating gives CSAGTSGLYEQYF.

The CDR3 nucleotides read TGTGCCAGCAGTTTCTTCCGGGGGGCGGTGGATACGCAGTATTTT. Translation: CASSFFRGAVDTQYF. The chain combines TRBV12-3 or TRBV12-4 with TRBJ2-3; perhaps TRBD2 as D (7 bases). This CDR3 contains 15 residues. Trimming removed 3 bases from V and 6 bases from J, with 16 bases in between.

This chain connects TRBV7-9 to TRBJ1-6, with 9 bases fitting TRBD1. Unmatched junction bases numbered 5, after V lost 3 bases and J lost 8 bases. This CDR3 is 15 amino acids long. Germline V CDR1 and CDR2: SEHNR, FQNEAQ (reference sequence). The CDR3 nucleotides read TGTGCCAGCAGCTTTGGACAGGGGCTGGATTCACCCCTCCACTTT. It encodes CASSFGQGLDSPLHF.

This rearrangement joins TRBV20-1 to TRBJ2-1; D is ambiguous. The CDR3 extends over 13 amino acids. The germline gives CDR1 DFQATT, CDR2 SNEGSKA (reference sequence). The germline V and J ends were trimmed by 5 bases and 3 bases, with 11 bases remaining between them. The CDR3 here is CSAPRLGYNEQFF. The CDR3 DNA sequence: TGCAGTGCTCCCCGATTGGGCTACAATGAGCAGTTCTTC.

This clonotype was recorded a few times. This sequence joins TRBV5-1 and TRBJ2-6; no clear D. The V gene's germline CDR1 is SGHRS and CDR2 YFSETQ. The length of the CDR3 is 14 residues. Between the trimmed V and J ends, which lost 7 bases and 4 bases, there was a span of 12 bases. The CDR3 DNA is TGCGCCAGCCTCCCTGAGGCGGGGGCCAACGTCCTGACTTTC. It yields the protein CASLPEAGANVLTF.

The CDR3 spells CASSGQQYEQYF. The DNA for the CDR3 is TGTGCCAGCAGTGGGCAGCAATACGAGCAGTACTTC. The chain has TRBV2 and TRBJ2-7; D is unresolved. From germline, CDR1 is SNHLY and CDR2 FYNNEI. The CDR3 is 12 amino acids. Trimming removed 4 bases from V and 4 bases from J, with 8 bases in between.

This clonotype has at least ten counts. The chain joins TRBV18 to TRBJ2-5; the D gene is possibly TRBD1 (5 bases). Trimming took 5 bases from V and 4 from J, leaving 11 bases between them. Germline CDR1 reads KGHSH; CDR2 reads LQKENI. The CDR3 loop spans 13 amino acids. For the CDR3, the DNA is TGTGCCAGCTCAGCAGGGTACCGAGAGACCCAGTACTTC. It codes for CASSAGYRETQYF.

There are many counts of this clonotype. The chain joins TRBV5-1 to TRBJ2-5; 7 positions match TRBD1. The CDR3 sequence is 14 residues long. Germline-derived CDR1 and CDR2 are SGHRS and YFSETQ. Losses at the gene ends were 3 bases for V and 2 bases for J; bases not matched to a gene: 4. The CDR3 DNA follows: TGCGCCAGCAGCTACAGGGGTCGGCAAGAGACCCAGTACTTC. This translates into CASSYRGRQETQYF. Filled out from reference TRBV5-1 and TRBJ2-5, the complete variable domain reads KAGVTQTPRYLIKTRGQQVTLSCSPISGHRSVSWYQQTPGQGLQFLFEYFSETQRNKGNFPGRFSGRQFSNSRSEMNVSTLELGDSALYLCASSYRGRQETQYFGPGTRLLVL.

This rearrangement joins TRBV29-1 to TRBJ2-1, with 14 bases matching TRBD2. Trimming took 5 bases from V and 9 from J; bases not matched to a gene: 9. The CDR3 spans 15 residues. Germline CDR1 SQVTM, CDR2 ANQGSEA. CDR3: CSVTGTSGGGSEQFF. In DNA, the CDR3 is TGCAGCGTTACCGGGACTAGCGGGGGTGGGAGTGAGCAGTTCTTC.

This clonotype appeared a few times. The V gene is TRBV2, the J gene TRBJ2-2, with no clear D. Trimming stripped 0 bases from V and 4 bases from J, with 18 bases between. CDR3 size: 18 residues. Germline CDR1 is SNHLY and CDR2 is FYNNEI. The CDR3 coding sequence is TGTGCCAGCAGTGAAGCGCTTTTGATAGTAAGAGGCACCGGGGAGCTGTTTTTT. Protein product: CASSEALLIVRGTGELFF.

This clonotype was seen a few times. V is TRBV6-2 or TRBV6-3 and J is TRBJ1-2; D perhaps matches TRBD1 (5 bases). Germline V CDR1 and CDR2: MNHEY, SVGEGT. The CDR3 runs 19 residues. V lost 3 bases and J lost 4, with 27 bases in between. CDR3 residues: CASSYYSFGREDTGYGYTF. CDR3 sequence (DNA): TGTGCCAGCAGTTATTATTCGTTCGGCAGGGAAGACACCGGCTATGGCTACACCTTC.

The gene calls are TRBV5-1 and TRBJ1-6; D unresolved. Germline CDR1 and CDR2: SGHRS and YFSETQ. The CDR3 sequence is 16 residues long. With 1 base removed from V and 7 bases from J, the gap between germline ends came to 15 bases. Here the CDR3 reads CASSLTPRPSNSPLHF. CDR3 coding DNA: TGCGCCAGCAGCTTGACCCCGCGGCCGAGCAATTCACCCCTCCACTTT.

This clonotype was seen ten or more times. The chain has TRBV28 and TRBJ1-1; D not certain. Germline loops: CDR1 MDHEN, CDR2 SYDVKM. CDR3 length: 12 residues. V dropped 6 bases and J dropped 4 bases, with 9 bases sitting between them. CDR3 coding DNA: TGTGCCAGCAGGGGTGGCGGCACTGAAGCTTTCTTT. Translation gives CASRGGGTEAFF.